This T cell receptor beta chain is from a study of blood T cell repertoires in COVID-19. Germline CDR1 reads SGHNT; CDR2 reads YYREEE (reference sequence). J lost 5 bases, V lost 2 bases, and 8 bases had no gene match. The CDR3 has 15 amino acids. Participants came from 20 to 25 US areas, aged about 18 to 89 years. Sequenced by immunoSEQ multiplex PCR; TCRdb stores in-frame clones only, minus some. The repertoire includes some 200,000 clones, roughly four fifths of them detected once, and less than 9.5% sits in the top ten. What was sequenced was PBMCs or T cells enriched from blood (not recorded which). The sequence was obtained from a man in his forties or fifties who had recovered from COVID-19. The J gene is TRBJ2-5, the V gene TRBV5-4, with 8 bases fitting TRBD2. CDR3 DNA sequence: TGTGCCAGCAGCTTTGGTACGGGGGGGCAGGAGACCCAGTACTTC. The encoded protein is CASSFGTGGQETQYF.